This note documents a single TCR beta chain sequence. CDR1 and CDR2 from the germline V gene are SGDLS and YYNGEE. This CDR3 spans 14 amino acids. Trimming pared 1 base from V and 4 bases from J, leaving 11 bases between. The data belong to a study of blood T cell repertoires in COVID-19. Sequencing used immunoSEQ multiplex PCR; TCRdb keeps in-frame clones, though not all of them. The sample has 95,000 or so clones; more than 80% are singletons. The specimen sequenced was peripheral blood. V and J are TRBV9 and TRBJ1-1, with D perhaps matching TRBD1 (5 bases). This sequence was found in a man at least 80 years old with COVID-19, enrolled during active disease. CDR3 bases: TGTGCCAGCAGCGTAACTTTAGGGGCCACTGAAGCTTTCTTT. Residues: CASSVTLGATEAFF.